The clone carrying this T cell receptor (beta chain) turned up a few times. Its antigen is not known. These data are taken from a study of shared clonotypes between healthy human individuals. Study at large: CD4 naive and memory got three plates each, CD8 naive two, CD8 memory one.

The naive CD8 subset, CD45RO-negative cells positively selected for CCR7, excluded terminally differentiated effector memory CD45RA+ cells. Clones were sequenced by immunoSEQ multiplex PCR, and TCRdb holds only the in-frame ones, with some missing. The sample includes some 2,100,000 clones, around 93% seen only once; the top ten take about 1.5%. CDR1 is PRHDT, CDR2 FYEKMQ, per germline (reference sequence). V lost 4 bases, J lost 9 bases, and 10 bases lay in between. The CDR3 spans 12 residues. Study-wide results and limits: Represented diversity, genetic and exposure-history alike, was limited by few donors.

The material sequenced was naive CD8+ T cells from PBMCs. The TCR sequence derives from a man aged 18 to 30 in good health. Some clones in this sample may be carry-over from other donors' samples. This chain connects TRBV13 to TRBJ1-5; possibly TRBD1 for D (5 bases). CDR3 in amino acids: CASSSEQGPQHF. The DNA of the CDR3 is TGTGCCAGCAGCTCCGAGCAGGGGCCCCAGCATTTT.